One sample yielded the 11 T cell receptor beta chains listed below, sequenced in a study of cytomegalovirus exposure and HLA in healthy donors. 13 Jbeta primers and 60 Vbeta primers were used for the PCR. The method was immunoSEQ multiplex PCR; TCRdb's version includes in-frame clones alone and lacks a portion of them. The sample lists 150,000 to 200,000 clones, around 80% occurring once. The sequencing input was PBMCs. These TCRs come from a woman between 40 and 55 years old in good health and CMV-seronegative.

The gene calls are TRBV27 and TRBJ2-7, with 9 bases lining up with TRBD1. The CDR3 has 15 residues. Looked up from germline, CDR1 is MNHEY and CDR2 is SMNVEV (reference sequence). Germline trimming cut 0 bases from V and 2 bases from J; bases unmatched to any gene: 2. The CDR3 spells CASSLSRTGAYEQYF. The CDR3 coding sequence is TGTGCCAGCAGTTTATCGAGGACAGGGGCCTACGAGCAGTACTTC.

V is TRBV18 and J is TRBJ1-2; 10 nucleotides match TRBD1. Germline trimming cut 3 bases from V and 2 bases from J; bases unmatched to any gene: 6. Germline CDR1 KGHSH, CDR2 LQKENI. The CDR3 is 16 residues long. The CDR3 sequence: CASSPLRQGANYGYTF. The CDR3, as DNA: TGTGCCAGCTCACCCCTCAGACAGGGGGCGAACTATGGCTACACCTTC.

This chain joins TRBV28 and TRBJ1-5; D possibly corresponds to TRBD1 (5 bases). V lost 6 bases and J 5 bases, leaving 8 bases between the germline ends. Germline lookup yields CDR1 MDHEN and CDR2 SYDVKM. The CDR3 is made up of 12 amino acids. CDR3 in amino acids: CASRQGYQPQHF. CDR3 DNA sequence: TGTGCCAGCAGGCAGGGTTATCAGCCCCAGCATTTT.

The gene calls are TRBV27 and TRBJ1-4; perhaps TRBD1 as D (6 bases). The CDR3 totals 12 residues. Trimming shortened V by 6 bases and J by 9 bases, and 11 bases separated the two germline ends. Germline lookup yields CDR1 MNHEY and CDR2 SMNVEV (reference sequence). The CDR3 DNA is TGTGCCAGCAGCCTACAGGGCCAAAAACTGTTTTTT. Translating gives CASSLQGQKLFF.

The CDR3 nucleotides are TGTGCCTGGAGTCTAGCGCCCGGGGACACTGAAGCTTTCTTT. This encodes CAWSLAPGDTEAFF. The rearrangement joins TRBV30 to TRBJ1-1; D is unclear. This CDR3 region has 14 residues. Deletions cut 2 bases from V and 3 bases from J, with 13 bases between. Germline CDR1 reads GTSNPN; CDR2 reads SVGIG (reference sequence).

This clone was recorded a few times. V and J are TRBV5-6 and TRBJ1-2, with 7 bases aligning to TRBD1. V gave up 4 bases and J gave up 8 bases; unmatched junction bases: 11. The CDR3 length is 14 residues. Germline-derived CDR1 and CDR2 are SGHDT and YYEEEE. CDR3 bases: TGTGCCAGCAGCACAGATTACAGGGGTTGGGGCTACACCTTC. Its translation is CASSTDYRGWGYTF.

The chain is built from TRBV2 and TRBJ1-3; 8 bases map to TRBD1. Germline values: CDR1 SNHLY, CDR2 FYNNEI. This CDR3 has 14 residues. V gave up 5 bases and J gave up 2 bases; unmatched junction bases: 2. CDR3 DNA: TGTGCCAGCAGTCAACAGGGGGCTGGAAACACCATATATTTT. Translated: CASSQQGAGNTIYF.

V is TRBV5-4 and J is TRBJ2-1; a weak D match, TRBD2 (6 bases). Germline loops: CDR1 SGHNT, CDR2 YYREEE (reference sequence). The CDR3 extends over 14 amino acids. V was cut by 0 bases and J by 5 bases, with 9 bases left in between. The CDR3 loop is CASSLDLANNEQFF. The DNA of the CDR3 is TGTGCCAGCAGCTTGGATCTAGCGAACAATGAGCAGTTCTTC. The full variable domain, in which reference TRBV5-4 and TRBJ2-1 provide the parts outside the CDR3, is ETGVTQSPTHLIKTRGQQVTLRCSSQSGHNTVSWYQQALGQGPQFIFQYYREEENGRGNFPPRFSGLQFPNYSSELNVNALELDDSALYLCASSLDLANNEQFFGPGTRLTVL.

The chain combines TRBV28 with TRBJ2-7; 11 bases agree with TRBD1. V dropped 5 bases and J dropped 7; count of bases not matched to a gene: 10. The germline V gene encodes CDR1 MDHEN and CDR2 SYDVKM. CDR3 size: 15 residues. CDR3 nucleotides: TGTGCCAGCAGTCCGAGTCGGGACAGGGGGGGGGAGCAGTACTTC. It codes for CASSPSRDRGGEQYF.

The chain employs TRBV4-1 and TRBJ2-5; the D gene is possibly TRBD2 (6 bases). From germline, CDR1 is MGHRA and CDR2 YSYEKL. There are 15 residues in the CDR3. Trimming left V 2 bases short and J 3 bases short, with 13 bases between. CDR3 amino acids: CASSQIFSGEETQYF. The CDR3 nucleotides read TGCGCCAGCAGCCAAATTTTTTCGGGGGAAGAGACCCAGTACTTC.

This rearrangement joins TRBV29-1 to TRBJ1-2; TRBD1 aligns across 7 bases. The J segment lost 8 bases and the V segment lost 6 bases, leaving 12 bases of the junction unmatched. From germline, CDR1 is SQVTM and CDR2 ANQGSEA. The length of the CDR3 is 13 residues. In DNA, the CDR3 is TGCAGCGTAAACCGACAGGGAGGTACGGGCTACACCTTC. This sequence encodes CSVNRQGGTGYTF.